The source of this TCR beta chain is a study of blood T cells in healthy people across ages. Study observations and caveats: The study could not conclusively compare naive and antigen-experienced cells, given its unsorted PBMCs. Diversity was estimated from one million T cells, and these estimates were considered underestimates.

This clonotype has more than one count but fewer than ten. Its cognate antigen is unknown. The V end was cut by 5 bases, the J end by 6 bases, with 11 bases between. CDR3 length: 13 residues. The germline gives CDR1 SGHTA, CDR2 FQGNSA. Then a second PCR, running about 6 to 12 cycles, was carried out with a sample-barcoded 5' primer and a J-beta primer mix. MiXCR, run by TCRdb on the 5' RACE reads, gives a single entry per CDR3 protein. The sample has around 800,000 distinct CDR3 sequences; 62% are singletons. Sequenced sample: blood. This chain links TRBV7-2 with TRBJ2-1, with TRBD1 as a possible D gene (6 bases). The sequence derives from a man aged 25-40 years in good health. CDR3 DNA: TGTGCCAGCAGCCTCGACAGGACCAATGAGCAGTTCTTC. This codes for CASSLDRTNEQFF. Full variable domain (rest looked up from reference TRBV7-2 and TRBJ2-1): GAGVSQSPSNKVTEKGKDVELRCDPISGHTALYWYRQSLGQGLEFLIYFQGNSAPDKSGLPSDRFSAERTGGSVSTLTIQRTQQEDSAVYLCASSLDRTNEQFFGPGTRLTVL.